These 2 T cell receptor beta chains were sequenced from one sample in a study of T cells in Graves' hyperthyroidism and ophthalmopathy. Amplified TCR beta CDR3 regions came from RNA transcripts. When the TCR CDR3 underwent first-round RT-PCR, the HTBI primer set was used. TCRdb itself ran the multiplex PCR reads through MiXCR, one entry per CDR3 protein. The sample has 500,000 or so distinct CDR3 sequences, roughly 15% seen once. Sample: blood. These receptors were obtained from a woman aged 25 to 45 with Graves' ophthalmopathy.

This clonotype has a count of ten or more. The chain employs TRBV4-1 and TRBJ2-1; TRBD2 matches at 11 bases. The CDR3 consists of 15 residues. Trimming took 4 bases from V and 8 from J; bases not matched to a gene: 7. Germline V gene data show CDR1 as MGHRA and CDR2 as YSYEKL. The CDR3: CASSLAGGPVYEQFF. DNA for the CDR3: TGCGCCAGCAGCCTAGCGGGAGGGCCGGTGTATGAGCAGTTCTTC.

The chain recombines TRBV12-3 or TRBV12-4 with TRBJ1-2; a possible D gene is TRBD1 (5 bases). CDR3 size: 14 residues. With 3 bases removed from V and 0 bases from J, the gap between germline ends came to 8 bases. The CDR3: CASSLGRSNYGYTF. The DNA for the CDR3 is TGTGCCAGCAGTTTGGGACGGTCTAACTATGGCTACACCTTC.